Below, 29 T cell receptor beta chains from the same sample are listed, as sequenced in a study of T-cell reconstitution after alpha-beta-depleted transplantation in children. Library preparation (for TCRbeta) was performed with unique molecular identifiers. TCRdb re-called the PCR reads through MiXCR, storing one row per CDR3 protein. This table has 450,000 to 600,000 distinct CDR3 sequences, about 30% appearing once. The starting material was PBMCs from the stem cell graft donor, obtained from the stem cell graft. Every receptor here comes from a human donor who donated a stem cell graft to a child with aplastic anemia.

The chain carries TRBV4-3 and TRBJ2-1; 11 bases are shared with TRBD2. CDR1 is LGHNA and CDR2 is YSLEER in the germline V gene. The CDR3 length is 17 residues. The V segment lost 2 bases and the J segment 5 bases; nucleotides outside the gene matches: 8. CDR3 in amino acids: CASSQSASGRINNEQFF. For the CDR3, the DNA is TGCGCCAGCAGCCAATCAGCTAGCGGGAGGATCAACAATGAGCAGTTCTTC.

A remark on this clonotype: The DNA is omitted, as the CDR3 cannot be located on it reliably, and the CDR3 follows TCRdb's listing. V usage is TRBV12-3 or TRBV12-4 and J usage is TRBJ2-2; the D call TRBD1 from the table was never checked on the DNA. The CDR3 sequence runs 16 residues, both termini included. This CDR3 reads CASSSSTGGYTGELFF.

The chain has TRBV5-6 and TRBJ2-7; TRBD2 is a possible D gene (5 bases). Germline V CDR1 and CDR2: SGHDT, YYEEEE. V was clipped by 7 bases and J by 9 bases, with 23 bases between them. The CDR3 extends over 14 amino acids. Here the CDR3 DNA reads TGTGCCAGCCACTCGGGAAAAGCGGTGTTTCTGCAGTACTTC. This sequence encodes CASHSGKAVFLQYF.

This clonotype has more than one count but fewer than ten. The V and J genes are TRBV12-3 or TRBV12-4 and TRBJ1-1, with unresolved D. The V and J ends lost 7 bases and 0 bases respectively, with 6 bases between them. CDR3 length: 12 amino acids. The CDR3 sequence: CASKQLNTEAFF. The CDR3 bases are TGTGCCAGCAAGCAGCTGAACACTGAAGCTTTCTTT.

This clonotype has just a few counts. The CDR3: CASSYTGDNQPQHF. In DNA, the CDR3 is TGTGCCAGCTCATACACGGGGGACAATCAGCCCCAGCATTTT. V is TRBV18 and J is TRBJ1-5; D may be TRBD1 (5 bases). Germline CDR1 is KGHSH and CDR2 is LQKENI. The V end was cut by 5 bases, the J end by 3 bases, with 11 bases between. The CDR3 extends over 14 amino acids.

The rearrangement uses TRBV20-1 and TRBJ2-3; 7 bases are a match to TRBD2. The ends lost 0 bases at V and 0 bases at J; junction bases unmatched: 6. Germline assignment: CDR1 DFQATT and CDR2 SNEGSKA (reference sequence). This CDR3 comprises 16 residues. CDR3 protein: CSARETAGSSTDTQYF. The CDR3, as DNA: TGCAGTGCTAGAGAGACAGCGGGATCTAGCACAGATACGCAGTATTTT.

The CDR3 bases are TGTGCCTGGGGACGGAGGACAGGGGGCTATAGGTTGGTGAACACTGAAGCTTTCTTT. Translation gives CAWGRRTGGYRLVNTEAFF. The V gene is TRBV30, the J gene TRBJ1-1; TRBD1 matches 11 bases. Per the germline V gene, CDR1 is GTSNPN and CDR2 is SVGIG (reference sequence). Trimming took 5 bases from V and 0 from J; bases not matched to a gene: 17. This CDR3 spans 19 amino acids.

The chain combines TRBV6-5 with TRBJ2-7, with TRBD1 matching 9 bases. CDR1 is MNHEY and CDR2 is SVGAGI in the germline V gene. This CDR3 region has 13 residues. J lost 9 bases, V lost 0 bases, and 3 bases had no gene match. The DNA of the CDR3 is TGTGCCAGCAGTTACTCAGGACAGGGGTTGCAGTACTTC. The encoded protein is CASSYSGQGLQYF.

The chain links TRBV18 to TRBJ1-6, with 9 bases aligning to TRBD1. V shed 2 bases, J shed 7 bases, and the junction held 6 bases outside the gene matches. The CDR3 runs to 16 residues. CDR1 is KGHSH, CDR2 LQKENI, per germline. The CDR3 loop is CASSPAGTGSNSPLHF. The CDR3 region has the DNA TGTGCCAGCTCACCAGCCGGGACAGGGTCCAATTCACCCCTCCACTTT.

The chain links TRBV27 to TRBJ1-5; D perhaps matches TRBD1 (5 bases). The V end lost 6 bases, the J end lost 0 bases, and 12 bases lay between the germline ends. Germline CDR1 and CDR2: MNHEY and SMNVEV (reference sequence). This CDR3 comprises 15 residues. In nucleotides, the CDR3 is TGTGCCAGCAGGAAACAGGTTTCTAGCAATCAGCCCCAGCATTTT. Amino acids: CASRKQVSSNQPQHF.

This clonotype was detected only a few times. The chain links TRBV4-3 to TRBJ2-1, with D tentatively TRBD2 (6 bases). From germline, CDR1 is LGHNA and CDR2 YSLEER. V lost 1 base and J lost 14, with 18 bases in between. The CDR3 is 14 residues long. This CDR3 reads CASSQAFGLPREFF. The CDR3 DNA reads TGCGCCAGCAGCCAAGCTTTTGGACTACCGAGGGAGTTCTTC.

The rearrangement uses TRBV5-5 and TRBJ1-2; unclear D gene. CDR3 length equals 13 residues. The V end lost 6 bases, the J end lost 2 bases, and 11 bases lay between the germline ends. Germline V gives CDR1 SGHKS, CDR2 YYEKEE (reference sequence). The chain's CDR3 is CASTPMGNYGYTF. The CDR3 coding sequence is TGTGCCAGCACCCCTATGGGGAACTATGGCTACACCTTC.

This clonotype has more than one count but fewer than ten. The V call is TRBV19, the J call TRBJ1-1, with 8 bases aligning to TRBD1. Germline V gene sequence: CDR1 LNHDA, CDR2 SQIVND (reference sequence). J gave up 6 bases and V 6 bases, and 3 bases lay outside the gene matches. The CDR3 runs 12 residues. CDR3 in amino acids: CASSDRGAEAFF. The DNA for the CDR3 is TGTGCCAGTAGCGACAGGGGTGCTGAAGCTTTCTTT. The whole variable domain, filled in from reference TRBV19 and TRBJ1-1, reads DGGITQSPKYLFRKEGQNVTLSCEQNLNHDAMYWYRQDPGQGLRLIYYSQIVNDFQKGDIAEGYSVSREKKESFPLTVTSAQKNPTAFYLCASSDRGAEAFFGQGTRLTVV.

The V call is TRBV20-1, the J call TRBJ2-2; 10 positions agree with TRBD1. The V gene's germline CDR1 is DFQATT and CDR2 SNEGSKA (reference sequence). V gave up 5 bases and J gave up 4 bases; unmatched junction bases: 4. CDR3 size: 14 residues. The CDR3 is CSAFRDRGTGELFF. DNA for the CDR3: TGCAGTGCTTTCCGGGACAGGGGCACCGGGGAGCTGTTTTTT.

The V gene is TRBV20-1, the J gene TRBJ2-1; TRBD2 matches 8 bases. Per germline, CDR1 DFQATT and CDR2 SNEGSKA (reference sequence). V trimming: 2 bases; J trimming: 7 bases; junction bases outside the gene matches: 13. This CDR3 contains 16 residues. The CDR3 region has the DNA TGCAGTGCTAGACCCGGGGGCGGGGGGATTAGTAATGAGCAGTTCTTC. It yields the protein CSARPGGGGISNEQFF.

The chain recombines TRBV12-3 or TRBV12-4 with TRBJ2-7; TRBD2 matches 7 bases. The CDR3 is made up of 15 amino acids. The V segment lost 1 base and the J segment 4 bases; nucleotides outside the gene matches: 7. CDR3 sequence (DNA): TGTGCCAGCAGTTTAGTAGGACTAGGTGCGTACGAGCAGTACGTC. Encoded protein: CASSLVGLGAYEQYV.

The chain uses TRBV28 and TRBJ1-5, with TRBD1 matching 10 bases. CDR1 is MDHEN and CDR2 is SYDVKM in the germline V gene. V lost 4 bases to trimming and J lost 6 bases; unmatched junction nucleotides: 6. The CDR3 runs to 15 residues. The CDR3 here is CASSSDRGRSQPQHF. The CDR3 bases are TGTGCCAGCAGTTCGGACAGGGGGAGGAGTCAGCCCCAGCATTTT.

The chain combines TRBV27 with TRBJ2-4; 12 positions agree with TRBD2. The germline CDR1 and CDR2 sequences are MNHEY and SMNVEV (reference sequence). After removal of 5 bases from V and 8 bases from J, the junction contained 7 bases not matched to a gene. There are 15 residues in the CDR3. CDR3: CASSETTSGRHIQYF. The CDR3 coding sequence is TGTGCCAGCAGTGAAACGACTAGCGGGAGACACATTCAGTACTTC.

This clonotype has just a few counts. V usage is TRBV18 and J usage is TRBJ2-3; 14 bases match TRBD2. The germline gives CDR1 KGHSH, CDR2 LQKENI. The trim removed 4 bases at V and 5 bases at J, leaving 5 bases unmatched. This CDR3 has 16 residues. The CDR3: CASSRGLAGAGDTQYF. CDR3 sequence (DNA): TGTGCCAGCTCACGGGGACTAGCGGGAGCTGGAGATACGCAGTATTTT.

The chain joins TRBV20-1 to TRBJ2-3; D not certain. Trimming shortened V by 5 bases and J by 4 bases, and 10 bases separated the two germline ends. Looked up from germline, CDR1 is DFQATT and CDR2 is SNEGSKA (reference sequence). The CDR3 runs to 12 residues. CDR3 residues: CSARHPADTQYF. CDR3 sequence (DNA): TGCAGTGCTCGCCACCCCGCAGATACGCAGTATTTT.

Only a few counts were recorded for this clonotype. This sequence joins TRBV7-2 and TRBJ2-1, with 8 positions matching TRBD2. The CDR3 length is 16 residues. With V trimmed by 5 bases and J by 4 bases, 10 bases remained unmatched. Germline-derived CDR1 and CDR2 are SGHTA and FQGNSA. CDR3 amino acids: CASSRHGLAVYNEQFF. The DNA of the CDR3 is TGTGCCAGCAGCCGCCATGGACTAGCCGTTTACAATGAGCAGTTCTTC.

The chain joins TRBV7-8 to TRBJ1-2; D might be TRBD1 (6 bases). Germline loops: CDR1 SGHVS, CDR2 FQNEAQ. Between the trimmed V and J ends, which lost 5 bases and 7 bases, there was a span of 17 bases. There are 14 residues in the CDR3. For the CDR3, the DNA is TGTGCCAGCAGCCCAGCTGGGGGGGCGATTGGCTACACCTTC. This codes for CASSPAGGAIGYTF.

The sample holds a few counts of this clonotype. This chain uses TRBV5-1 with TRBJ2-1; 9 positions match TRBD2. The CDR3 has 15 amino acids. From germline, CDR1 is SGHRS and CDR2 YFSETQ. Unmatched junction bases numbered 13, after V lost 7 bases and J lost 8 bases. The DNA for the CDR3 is TGCGCCAGCCGCAGGTGGCGGGAGGGCCGGGATGAGCAGTTCTTC. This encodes CASRRWREGRDEQFF. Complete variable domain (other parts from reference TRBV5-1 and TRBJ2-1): KAGVTQTPRYLIKTRGQQVTLSCSPISGHRSVSWYQQTPGQGLQFLFEYFSETQRNKGNFPGRFSGRQFSNSRSEMNVSTLELGDSALYLCASRRWREGRDEQFFGPGTRLTVL.

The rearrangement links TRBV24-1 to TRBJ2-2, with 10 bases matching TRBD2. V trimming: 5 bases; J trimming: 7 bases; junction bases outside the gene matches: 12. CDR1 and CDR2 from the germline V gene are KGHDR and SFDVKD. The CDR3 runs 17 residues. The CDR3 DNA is TGTGCCACCAGTGTCGGGGGGGCTAGCGGGAGAGTCGGGGAGCTGTTTTTT. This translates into CATSVGGASGRVGELFF.

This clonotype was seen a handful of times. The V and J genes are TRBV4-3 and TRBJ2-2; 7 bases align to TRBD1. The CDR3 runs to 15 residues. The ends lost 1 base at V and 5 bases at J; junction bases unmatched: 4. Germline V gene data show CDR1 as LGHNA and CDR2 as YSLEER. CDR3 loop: CASSQGQGFTGELFF. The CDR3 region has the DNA TGCGCCAGCAGCCAAGGACAGGGATTTACCGGGGAGCTGTTTTTT.

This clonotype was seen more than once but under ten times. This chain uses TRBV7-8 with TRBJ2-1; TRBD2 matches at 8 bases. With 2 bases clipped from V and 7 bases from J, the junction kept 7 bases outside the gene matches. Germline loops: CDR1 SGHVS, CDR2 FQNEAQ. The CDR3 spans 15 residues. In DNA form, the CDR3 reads TGTGCCAGCAGCTTAAACACGGGAGGGAGTAATGAGCAGTTCTTC. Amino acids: CASSLNTGGSNEQFF.

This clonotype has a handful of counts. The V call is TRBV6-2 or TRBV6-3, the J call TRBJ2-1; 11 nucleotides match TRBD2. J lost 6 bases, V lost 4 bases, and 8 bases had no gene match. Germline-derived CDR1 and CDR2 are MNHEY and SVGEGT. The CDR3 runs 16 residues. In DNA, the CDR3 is TGTGCCAGCAGTTCCTTAGCGGGAGGGGGTACCAATGAGCAGTTCTTC. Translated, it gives CASSSLAGGGTNEQFF.

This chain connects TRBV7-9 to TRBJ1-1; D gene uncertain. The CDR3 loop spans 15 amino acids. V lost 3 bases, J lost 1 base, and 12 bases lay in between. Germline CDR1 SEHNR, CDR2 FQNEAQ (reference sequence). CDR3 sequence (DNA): TGTGCCAGCAGCTTGCCGGAGAGAGGGAACACTGAAGCTTTCTTT. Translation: CASSLPERGNTEAFF.

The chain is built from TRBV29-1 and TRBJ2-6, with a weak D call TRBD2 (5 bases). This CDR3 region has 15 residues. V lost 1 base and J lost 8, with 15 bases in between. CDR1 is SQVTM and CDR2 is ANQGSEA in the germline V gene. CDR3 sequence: CSVEVAGRGPNVLTF. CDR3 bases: TGCAGCGTTGAAGTAGCCGGACGAGGGCCCAACGTCCTGACTTTC.